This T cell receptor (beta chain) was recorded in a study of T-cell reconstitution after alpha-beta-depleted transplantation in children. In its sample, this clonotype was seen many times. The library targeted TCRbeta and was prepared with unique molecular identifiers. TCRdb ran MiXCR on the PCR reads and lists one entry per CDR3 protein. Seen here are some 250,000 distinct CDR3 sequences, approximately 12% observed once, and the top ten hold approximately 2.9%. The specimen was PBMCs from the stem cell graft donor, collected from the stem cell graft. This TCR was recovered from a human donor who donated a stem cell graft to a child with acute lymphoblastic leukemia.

The DNA for the CDR3 is TGTGCCAGCAGTTTCGGGGGAACCTACAATGAGCAGTTCTTC. Translation gives CASSFGGTYNEQFF. This chain links TRBV12-3 or TRBV12-4 with TRBJ2-1; D possibly corresponds to TRBD2 (6 bases). Trimming took off 3 bases at V and 2 bases at J, with 8 bases between the two ends. There are 14 residues in the CDR3.